A single sample is the source of the 29 T cell receptor beta chains below, sequenced in a study of breast tumors, draining lymph nodes, adjacent tissues. Samples came from axillary lymph nodes draining the breast cancer. MiXCR, run by TCRdb on the multiplex PCR reads, gives a single entry per CDR3 protein. Of some 230,000 distinct CDR3 sequences detected, roughly a third appear once; the ten largest clones hold roughly 3.5%. What was sequenced was axillary lymph node tissue. Receptors were obtained from a female donor with breast cancer. Some clones in this sample may be carry-over from other donors' samples.

In its sample, this clonotype was seen many times. V usage is TRBV20-1 and J usage is TRBJ2-7, with D hard to call. The V gene's germline CDR1 is DFQATT and CDR2 SNEGSKA (reference sequence). The CDR3 length is 12 residues. The germline V and J ends were trimmed by 2 bases and 6 bases, with 11 bases remaining between them. Here the CDR3 reads CSARQVIGEQYF. The CDR3 DNA sequence: TGCAGTGCTAGACAAGTTATTGGCGAGCAGTACTTC.

The rearrangement joins TRBV2 to TRBJ2-1; 9 bases line up with TRBD2. V shed 7 bases and J 6 bases; nucleotides not matched to a gene: 13. The CDR3 runs to 16 residues. Looked up from germline, CDR1 is SNHLY and CDR2 is FYNNEI. CDR3 nucleotides: TGTGCCAGCAATCCAGCGGGAGGAGTGGCGGGCAATGAGCAGTTCTTC. This gives the protein CASNPAGGVAGNEQFF.

The V call is TRBV10-3, the J call TRBJ1-5; 8 positions agree with TRBD1. V gave up 4 bases and J gave up 1 base; unmatched junction bases: 9. The length of the CDR3 is 17 residues. Per germline, CDR1 ENHRY and CDR2 SYGVKD. CDR3 protein: CAISATGGHYSNQPQHF. In DNA form, the CDR3 reads TGTGCCATCAGTGCCACAGGGGGACATTACAGCAATCAGCCCCAGCATTTT.

This clonotype was seen a handful of times. The V call is TRBV11-3, the J call TRBJ2-2, with D perhaps matching TRBD1 (5 bases). This CDR3 is 18 amino acids long. Trimming removed 0 bases from V and 4 bases from J, with 18 bases in between. CDR1 and CDR2 from the germline V gene are SGHNT and YENEEA. The CDR3 here is CASSLDIGARQVTGELFF. The CDR3 region has the DNA TGTGCCAGCAGCTTAGATATTGGGGCCAGGCAAGTCACCGGGGAGCTGTTTTTT.

V and J are TRBV12-3 or TRBV12-4 and TRBJ2-7; D is unclear. Trimming shortened V by 5 bases and J by 6 bases, and 14 bases separated the two germline ends. The CDR3 has 13 residues. The CDR3 DNA reads TGTGCCAGCAGTCCCCGGACGGTCAGCGAGCAGTACTTC. This encodes CASSPRTVSEQYF.

This clonotype was observed a few times. The V call is TRBV6-1, the J call TRBJ2-2; D unclear. The CDR3 sequence is 14 residues long. The V gene lost 6 bases and the J gene lost 0 bases, with 8 bases spanning the gap. Germline-derived CDR1 and CDR2 are MNHNS and SASEGT. Written as DNA, the CDR3 is TGTGCCAGCAGGCCAGCATCGAACACCGGGGAGCTGTTTTTT. Protein: CASRPASNTGELFF.

This clonotype has ten or more counts. The chain is built from TRBV9 and TRBJ2-5; D perhaps matches TRBD2 (6 bases). Germline V gene lookup returns CDR1 SGDLS and CDR2 YYNGEE. The CDR3 is 15 amino acids. Trimming shortened V by 3 bases and J by 1 base, and 13 bases separated the two germline ends. In DNA form, the CDR3 reads TGTGCCAGCAGCGCCACCGGGACTCTCCAAGAGACCCAGTACTTC. It specifies CASSATGTLQETQYF.

The table lists this clonotype with many counts. The chain couples TRBV7-2 to TRBJ1-3; possible D gene TRBD1, 5 bases. The CDR3 extends over 15 amino acids. Trimming left V 1 base short and J 1 base short, with 8 bases between. Germline V CDR1 and CDR2: SGHTA, FQGNSA. The CDR3 region has the DNA TGTGCCAGCAGCTTAGTTGCAGGGTCTGGAAACACCATATATTTT. Amino acid sequence: CASSLVAGSGNTIYF. Using reference TRBV7-2 and TRBJ1-3 for the parts outside the CDR3, the full variable domain is GAGVSQSPSNKVTEKGKDVELRCDPISGHTALYWYRQSLGQGLEFLIYFQGNSAPDKSGLPSDRFSAERTGGSVSTLTIQRTQQEDSAVYLCASSLVAGSGNTIYFGEGSWLTVV.

This clonotype was observed at least ten times. This chain links TRBV20-1 with TRBJ2-1; 16 bases align to TRBD2. This CDR3 is 15 amino acids long. Germline assignment: CDR1 DFQATT and CDR2 SNEGSKA (reference sequence). J was trimmed by 12 bases and V by 6 bases; bases with no gene match: 11. The CDR3 spells CSAKSGTSGRAPQFF. The CDR3, as DNA: TGCAGTGCCAAGTCCGGGACTAGCGGGAGGGCCCCGCAGTTCTTC.

About this clonotype itself: At one end the junction does not follow the germline gene, possibly because of a read error. This chain connects TRBV20-1 to TRBJ2-6, with a tentative D call TRBD1 (5 bases). The CDR3 runs to 11 residues. The germline V gene has CDR1 DFQATT and CDR2 SNEGSKA (reference sequence). The CDR3 nucleotides are TGCAGTGCCTTAGGGGACAACGTCCTGACTTTC. This sequence encodes CSALGDNVLTF.

This clonotype was observed many times. The chain recombines TRBV29-1 with TRBJ2-2; weak D call: TRBD1 (7 bases). Between the trimmed V and J ends, which lost 7 bases and 8 bases, there was a span of 26 bases. This CDR3 has 16 amino acids. Germline V lookup: CDR1 SQVTM, CDR2 ANQGSEA. The DNA of the CDR3 is TGCAGCGCTGGACGGGGGCTATCGGGCAGGGGGGGGGAGCTGTTTTTT. Its translation is CSAGRGLSGRGGELFF.

The chain links TRBV6-1 to TRBJ2-7, with 7 positions matching TRBD1. The CDR3 has 14 residues. The germline CDR1 and CDR2 sequences are MNHNS and SASEGT. V lost 5 bases and J lost 3; bases outside the gene matches: 7. This chain's CDR3 is CASSKGDSRYEQYF. The CDR3 coding sequence is TGTGCCAGCAGTAAAGGGGACAGCCGCTACGAGCAGTACTTC.

In its sample, this clonotype was seen many times. The V gene is TRBV3-1, the J gene TRBJ2-3; no clear D gene. The CDR3 sequence is 15 residues long. V was trimmed by 1 base and J by 0 bases, leaving 8 bases between them. Germline-derived CDR1 and CDR2 are LGHDT and YNNKEL (reference sequence). CDR3 region: CASSQVVSSTDTQYF. The CDR3 DNA reads TGTGCCAGCAGCCAAGTCGTATCTAGCACAGATACGCAGTATTTT.

The genes are TRBV10-3 and TRBJ2-5, with 12 positions matching TRBD1. V lost 10 bases and J lost 5; bases outside the gene matches: 14. The CDR3 is 16 residues long. The germline CDR1 and CDR2 sequences are ENHRY and SYGVKD. The CDR3: CATAGAGTGGLETQYF. The CDR3 DNA is TGTGCCACCGCGGGCGCAGGGACAGGGGGCTTGGAGACCCAGTACTTC.

V and J are TRBV7-9 and TRBJ1-6, with 9 bases lining up with TRBD1. Germline CDR1 is SEHNR and CDR2 is FQNEAQ (reference sequence). J lost 9 bases, V lost 5 bases, and 5 bases had no gene match. The CDR3 length is 14 residues. The CDR3: CASSRGTGFSPLHF. In DNA form, the CDR3 reads TGTGCCAGCAGCCGAGGGACAGGGTTTTCACCCCTCCACTTT.

With respect to this clonotype: Since the CDR3 does not end with the conserved phenylalanine or tryptophan, this likely comes from a read error. No DNA is shown, since the ends of the CDR3 on it are uncertain; the CDR3 is the one TCRdb lists. V and J are TRBV20-1 and TRBJ2-5; the DNA was not compared with TRBD2, the D call given in the table. The CDR3 comprises 9 residues, both ends counted. CDR1 is DFQATT, CDR2 SNEGSKA, per germline (reference sequence). CDR3 protein: CSARLAGGI.

This clonotype was recorded at least ten times. CDR3 sequence reads: CASSWGRVDAEKLFF. The CDR3 DNA is TGCGCCAGCAGCTGGGGGAGGGTGGATGCTGAAAAACTGTTTTTT. The V gene is TRBV5-1, the J gene TRBJ1-4; a possible D gene is TRBD1 (5 bases). This CDR3 spans 15 amino acids. Germline V gene lookup returns CDR1 SGHRS and CDR2 YFSETQ. V was cut by 3 bases and J by 7 bases, with 16 bases left in between.

This clonotype came up many times. This chain joins TRBV29-1 and TRBJ2-1, with D possibly being TRBD1 (6 bases). V lost 8 bases and J 6 bases, leaving 11 bases between the germline ends. Germline CDR1 and CDR2: SQVTM and ANQGSEA. The CDR3 covers 11 residues. As DNA, the CDR3 is TGCAGCTCCCGCAGGGGCAATGAGCAGTTCTTC. This sequence encodes CSSRRGNEQFF.

The chain uses TRBV2 and TRBJ2-7; 8 nucleotides agree with TRBD1. The trim removed 7 bases at V and 3 bases at J, leaving 11 bases unmatched. CDR1 and CDR2 from the germline V gene are SNHLY and FYNNEI. The CDR3 contains 15 residues. CDR3 DNA sequence: TGTGCCAGCATCCTGTCCCGGGACAGGCACTACGAGCAGTACTTC. Translation gives CASILSRDRHYEQYF.

Concerning this clonotype: Possible read error: a much larger clone is one base away. V gene TRBV6-6 combines with J gene TRBJ1-3; 8 bases align to TRBD1. CDR1 is MNHNY and CDR2 is SVGAGI in the germline V gene (reference sequence). The CDR3 consists of 15 residues. CDR3 loop: CASSLPTGEGNAIYF. The CDR3 DNA sequence: TGTGCCAGCAGTCTACCGACAGGGGAGGGAAACGCCATATATTTT.

This clonotype was found many times. This chain connects TRBV7-3 to TRBJ2-2; tentative D call: TRBD2 (5 bases). This CDR3 has 15 amino acids. V was cut by 2 bases and J by 2 bases, with 9 bases left in between. Looked up from germline, CDR1 is SGHTA and CDR2 is FQGTGA. The CDR3 region is CASSLGGYNTGELFF. CDR3 coding DNA: TGTGCCAGCAGCTTAGGAGGCTACAACACCGGGGAGCTGTTTTTT.

Note on this clonotype: With a much larger clone just one base away, this may be a read error. The genes are TRBV20-1 and TRBJ2-1; 7 positions agree with TRBD2. V lost 1 base and J lost 8; bases outside the gene matches: 11. The CDR3 sequence is 15 residues long. Germline assignment: CDR1 DFQATT and CDR2 SNEGSKA (reference sequence). Here the CDR3 DNA reads TGCAGTGCTAGAGGGACTAGAGGAGATACGGATGAGCAGTTCTTC. Protein product: CSARGTRGDTDEQFF.

This clonotype was seen repeatedly, ten times or more. This chain links TRBV7-9 with TRBJ2-1; the match to TRBD2 covers 7 bases. V lost 3 bases, J lost 3 bases, and 2 bases stayed unmatched. CDR1 SEHNR and CDR2 FQNEAQ come from the germline V gene (reference sequence). The CDR3 totals 14 residues. CDR3 region: CASSFTSDYNEQFF. In nucleotides, the CDR3 is TGTGCCAGCAGCTTTACTAGCGACTACAATGAGCAGTTCTTC.

This clonotype was seen only a few times. The chain recombines TRBV6-2 or TRBV6-3 with TRBJ2-3; D tentatively fits TRBD1 or TRBD2 (5 bases each). Germline V CDR1 and CDR2: MNHEY, SVGEGT. CDR3 size: 13 residues. Trimming pared 7 bases from V and 4 bases from J, leaving 12 bases between. The CDR3 region has the DNA TGTGCCAGCACGGGGCGGGTCCCAGATACGCAGTATTTT. Translation: CASTGRVPDTQYF.

V gene TRBV19 combines with J gene TRBJ1-6, with 10 nucleotides matching TRBD1. The CDR3 consists of 16 residues. Germline lookup yields CDR1 LNHDA and CDR2 SQIVND (reference sequence). V shed 5 bases, J shed 7 bases, and the junction held 8 bases outside the gene matches. The CDR3 region has the DNA TGTGCCAGTAGTCCGCCAGGGGACAGGGGCAATTCACCCCTCCACTTT. Its protein is CASSPPGDRGNSPLHF.

Concerning this clonotype itself: One end of the junction is discordant with germline, which a read error may explain. This chain joins TRBV6-5 and TRBJ1-6; D call uncertain. Per the germline V gene, CDR1 is MNHEY and CDR2 is SVGAGI. CDR3 size: 13 residues. The CDR3 loop reads CHSSQSAGSPLHF. CDR3 DNA sequence: TGTCACAGCAGCCAGTCGGCCGGTTCACCCCTGCACTTT.

The chain employs TRBV10-1 and TRBJ2-2; tentatively, D is TRBD1 (5 bases). V dropped 4 bases and J dropped 7 bases, with 7 bases sitting between them. The CDR3 contains 12 residues. Germline V gene sequence: CDR1 WNHNN, CDR2 SYGVQD (reference sequence). CDR3 sequence (DNA): TGCGCCAGCAGTGGAGACAGCGGGGAGCTGTTTTTT. Its protein product is CASSGDSGELFF.

Here the CDR3 reads CSVGSGSTDTQYF. For the CDR3, the DNA is TGCAGCGTTGGTAGCGGGAGTACAGATACGCAGTATTTT. The chain links TRBV29-1 to TRBJ2-3; 9 bases are shared with TRBD2. The CDR3 has 13 residues. CDR1 and CDR2 (germline): SQVTM, ANQGSEA. J was trimmed by 3 bases and V by 4 bases; bases with no gene match: 2.

Of note for this clonotype: The germline gene is not matched at one end of the junction; a read error may be the cause. The chain joins TRBV6-6 to TRBJ1-3; perhaps TRBD1 as D (5 bases). The CDR3 is made up of 17 amino acids. Germline V gene lookup returns CDR1 MNHNY and CDR2 SVGAGI (reference sequence). The CDR3 here is CAISLFWDLSGGNTIYF. The CDR3 nucleotides read TGTGCCATCAGTTTATTTTGGGACCTATCGGGAGGAAACACCATATATTTT.